These 2 T cell receptor beta chains share one sample of origin, sequenced in a study of CD8+CD57+ T cells in acquired aplastic anemia. The template used for profiling TCR beta VDJ and CDR3 was genomic DNA. Using its own MiXCR run on the reads, TCRdb lists one record per CDR3 protein. The sample holds just over 400,000 distinct CDR3 sequences, 60% to 80% seen once. Sequences were obtained from sorted CD4+, CD8+, or CD8+CD57+ T cells (not recorded which) from PBMCs. The receptor source for this set is a human donor in good health, serving as a control.

The V call is TRBV5-1, the J call TRBJ1-1; 7 bases align to TRBD1. The CDR3 loop spans 16 amino acids. Germline CDR1 SGHRS, CDR2 YFSETQ. Trimming removed 1 base from V and 1 base from J; junction bases left unmatched: 7. The DNA for the CDR3 is TGCGCCAGCAGCTTGCAGACAGGGTTGGCGAACACTGAAGCTTTCTTT. Protein product: CASSLQTGLANTEAFF.

This clonotype was observed a handful of times. A much larger clone lies one base from this, so it may be a read error. The J gene is TRBJ2-5, the V gene TRBV18, with TRBD2 identical over 11 bases. The CDR3 runs 15 residues. CDR1 and CDR2 from the germline V gene are KGHSH and LQKENI. Germline trimming cut 7 bases from V and 1 base from J; bases unmatched to any gene: 5. The CDR3 DNA reads TGTGCCAGCTTACCTACTAGCGGGGGCCAAGAGACCCAGTACTTC. It yields the protein CASLPTSGGQETQYF.